The present TCR beta chain was sequenced within a study of T cells expressing NK-cell markers (dated by TCRdb to about 2020). Context from the whole study: About eight donors provided sorted CD3+CD56+NKG2C+, CD3+CD56+NKG2C- and CD3+CD56-NKG2C+ T-cell subsets, whose TCR beta-chain repertoires were profiled. Among the eight sequenced donors, only one was HCMV-seronegative, while the other seven were HCMV-seropositive. All eight donors whose samples were sequenced were randomly selected healthy volunteers, three of them men and five women. Sequencing of the libraries produced 2 x 150 bp reads on Illumina HiSeq 2000/2500, MiSeq or NextSeq. Points the paper makes about the study in general: Those dominant clonotypes were again the most abundant among CD3+CD56-NKG2C+ cells in a handful of donors, at roughly 25-65%. Whether the expanded NKG2C-expressing T cell clones were specific for HCMV antigens was left unclear. In several donors, the dominant CD3+CD56+NKG2C+ clonotypes were found to rank among the top 10 CD8+ clonotypes and to make up about 1.0-7.5% of CD8+ T cells.

CDR3 length: 15 amino acids, cysteine to phenylalanine. Nucleotide data are not available. HCMV serostatus was determined by detecting HCMV-specific IgG in serum with a commercial ELISA kit. Ficoll density gradient centrifugation was used to isolate peripheral blood mononuclear cells from blood. A remark on this clonotype: Its antigen is currently not known.

The reads were generated on an Illumina HiSeq 2000. TCR beta cDNA libraries were prepared using 5'RACE template switching, which introduced a universal primer site and unique molecular identifiers. cDNA synthesis was primed from the TCR beta constant segment and was followed by two successive PCR amplification steps. In the authors' own workflow: MIGEC was used to demultiplex reads and group the reads by UMI, and MiTCR was used to assemble and quantify clonotypes. Only TCR cDNA sequences supported by at least two reads were kept to exclude erroneous sequences. The tcR package was used for downstream repertoire analysis, with clonotypes matched between fractions based on CDR3 nucleotide sequence plus V segment. Antigen specificity was annotated against VDJdb with VDJmatch, allowing one amino acid substitution in CDR3. TCRdb reprocessed the reads and provides one entry for every CDR3 protein sequence; no DNA is given. The V and J calls were not made by the authors but by TCRdb's processing. For this sample, the table gives 200,000 to 300,000 distinct CDR3 sequences. Approximately 0.39% of the sample goes to the ten largest clones.

Sequenced sample: blood T cells: a sorted CD56 or NKG2C T cell subset, CD4+ or CD8+ T cells, or bulk PBMC T cells (not recorded which). The clonotype originates from a young man in good health. Donor details come from another sample of the same person, matched by shared clones. The chain is made from TRBV12-3 or TRBV12-4 and TRBJ1-6; TCRdb's D call of TRBD1 is untestable without DNA. The CDR3 region reads CASSLHTLRGSPLHF.